This section outlines one TCR beta chain sequence together with its context. Its cognate antigen has yet to be identified. No per-base quality is available; no much larger clone lies one base away. TCRbeta CDR3 regions were amplified from genomic DNA using the immunoSEQ Assay, a bias-controlled multiplex PCR. For the original study's pipeline: The number of nucleated cells in each sample was estimated from the amplification of reference gene primers within the assay. Sequence reads were collapsed and filtered to measure the absolute abundance of every unique TCRbeta CDR3 rearrangement. Productive Simpson clonality was computed per sample as the square root of Simpson's diversity index over productive rearrangements. TCRdb stores this immuneACCESS table with in-frame sequences only. Part of the clones is absent; in the studies checked, under half of the shortfall reflects unresolved V genes, and no reason is known for the rest. V and J calls and clone size are given by that table; D and trimming were obtained from the DNA. Here the sample has 200,000 to 250,000 clones; over 75% occur a single time. The top ten clones comprise about 1.6% of the sample.

A distance of 12 bases separates the germline ends of V and J, which lose 1 base and 6 bases respectively. The germline V gene sets CDR1 to KGHDR and CDR2 to SFDVKD. Taken from cysteine to phenylalanine, the CDR3 has 15 residues. Only CDR3 DNA remains: 45 bases, in frame from the first base. This sample was taken from a study of blood T cell repertoires in COVID-19 (dated by TCRdb to 2020 to 2021). The study in broad terms: The collaborator samples originated in the United States, Italy and Spain and spanned the acute and convalescent phases of COVID-19. A de-identified subject ID, COVID-19 status, age in years and sex were almost always included in the sample metadata. The samples were drawn from two sources: the first 160 participants of the ongoing ImmuneRACE study, and approximately 1,300 subjects contributed by 6 global collaborators. A freely available public database, intended as a resource for researchers studying the immune response to SARS-CoV-2, is where the repertoires were released. The material from the prospective study consisted of cDNA or gDNA derived from T cells, B-cell-depleted T cells, or PBMCs. Where HLA class I and class II types were available, the types were taken from metadata supplied by the sample provider, not from assay-based typing. Subjects who had been exposed to COVID-19, were actively infected with it, or had recovered from it provided the deeply sampled blood TCRbeta repertoires that made up the dataset.

Enrolling through a virtual design, the prospective study's participants ranged in age from roughly 18 to 89 years and lived across roughly 24 United States geographic areas. In the prospective study, cohorts were assigned on the basis of participant-reported clinical history obtained from a screening survey and a study questionnaire. Recovered participants in ImmuneRACE Cohort 3 were defined by two consecutive negative NP/OP PCR tests, clearance by a healthcare professional, or resolution of symptoms. Each participant in the prospective study had whole blood, serum and a nasopharyngeal or oropharyngeal swab collected by mobile phlebotomists. Over a roughly 2-month period, participants in the prospective study had the option of providing additional blood draws and questionnaires. Blood samples from the prospective study were shipped frozen or at room temperature prior to DNA extraction. The research as a whole found: How much clinical and demographic metadata was included differed by source and by participant, and the metadata was provided uncurated.

Sequences were obtained from PBMCs or T cells enriched from blood (not recorded which). Recombination connected TRBV24-1 to TRBJ2-1; a tentative D call is TRBD1 (5 bases match). This clonotype was sampled from a man aged 35-49 years who had recovered from COVID-19. The CDR3 loop reads CATSDLRQGINEQFF. The DNA is as follows: TGTGCCACCAGTGATTTACGGCAGGGTATCAATGAGCAGTTCTTC.